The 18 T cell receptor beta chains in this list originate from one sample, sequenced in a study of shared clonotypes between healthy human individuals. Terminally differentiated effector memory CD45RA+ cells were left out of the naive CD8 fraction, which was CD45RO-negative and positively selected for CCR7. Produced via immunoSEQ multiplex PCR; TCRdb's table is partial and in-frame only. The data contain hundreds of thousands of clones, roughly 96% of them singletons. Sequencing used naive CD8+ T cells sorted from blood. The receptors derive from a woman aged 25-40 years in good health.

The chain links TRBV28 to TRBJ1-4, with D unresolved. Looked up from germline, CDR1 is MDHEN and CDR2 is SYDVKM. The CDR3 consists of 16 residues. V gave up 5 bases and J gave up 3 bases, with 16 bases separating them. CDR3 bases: TGTGCCAGCAGTCCCGGACTGGGATTGGCTAATGAAAAACTGTTTTTT. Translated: CASSPGLGLANEKLFF. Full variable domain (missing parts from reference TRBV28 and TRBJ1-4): DVKVTQSSRYLVKRTGEKVFLECVQDMDHENMFWYRQDPGLGLRLIYFSYDVKMKEKGDIPEGYSVSREKKERFSLILESASTNQTSMYLCASSPGLGLANEKLFFGSGTQLSVL.

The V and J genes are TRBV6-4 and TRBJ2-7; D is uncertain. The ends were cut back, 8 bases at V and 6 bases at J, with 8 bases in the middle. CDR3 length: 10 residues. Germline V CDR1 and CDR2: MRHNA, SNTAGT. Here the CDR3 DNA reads TGTGCCAGCTTACAGCTCGAGCAGTACTTC. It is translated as CASLQLEQYF.

The chain's CDR3 is CASSFRVGFTEAFF. Here the CDR3 DNA reads TGTGCCAGCAGTTTTCGGGTTGGGTTCACTGAAGCTTTCTTT. The chain joins TRBV28 to TRBJ1-1; D gene unclear. The CDR3 is 14 amino acids. The germline gives CDR1 MDHEN, CDR2 SYDVKM. Trimming cost V 3 bases and J 4 bases, with 12 bases left between them. The full variable domain, rest sourced from reference TRBV28 and TRBJ1-1, is DVKVTQSSRYLVKRTGEKVFLECVQDMDHENMFWYRQDPGLGLRLIYFSYDVKMKEKGDIPEGYSVSREKKERFSLILESASTNQTSMYLCASSFRVGFTEAFFGQGTRLTVV.

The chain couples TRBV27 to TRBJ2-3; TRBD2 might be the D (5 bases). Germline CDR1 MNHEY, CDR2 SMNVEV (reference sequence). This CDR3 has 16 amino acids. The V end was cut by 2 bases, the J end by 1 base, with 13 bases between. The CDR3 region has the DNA TGTGCCAGCAGTTTAGGTCGGGGTTTCGGCACAGATACGCAGTATTTT. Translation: CASSLGRGFGTDTQYF.

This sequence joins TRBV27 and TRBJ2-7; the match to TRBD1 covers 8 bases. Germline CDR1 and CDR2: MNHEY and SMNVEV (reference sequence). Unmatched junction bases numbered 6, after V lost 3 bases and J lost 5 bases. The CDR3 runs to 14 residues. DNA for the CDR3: TGTGCCAGCAGTTTGGGGACAGGCATCAACGAGCAGTACTTC. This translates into CASSLGTGINEQYF.

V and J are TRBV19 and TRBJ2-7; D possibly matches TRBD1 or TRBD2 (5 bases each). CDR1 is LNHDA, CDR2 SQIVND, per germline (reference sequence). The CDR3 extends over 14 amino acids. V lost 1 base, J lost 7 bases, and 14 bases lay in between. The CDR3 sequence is CASSIVPGTQEQYF. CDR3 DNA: TGTGCCAGTAGTATAGTCCCCGGGACCCAGGAGCAGTACTTC.

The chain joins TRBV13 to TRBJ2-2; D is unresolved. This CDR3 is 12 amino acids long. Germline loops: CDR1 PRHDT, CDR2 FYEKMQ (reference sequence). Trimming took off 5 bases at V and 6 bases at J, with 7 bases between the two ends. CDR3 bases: TGTGCCAGCAGCCGGCAGGCCGGGGAGCTGTTTTTT. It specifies CASSRQAGELFF.

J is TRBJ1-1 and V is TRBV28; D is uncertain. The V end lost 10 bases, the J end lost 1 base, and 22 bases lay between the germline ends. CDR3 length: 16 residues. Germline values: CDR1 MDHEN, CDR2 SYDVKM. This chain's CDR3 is CATEGQADGRNTEAFF. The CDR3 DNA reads TGTGCCACCGAAGGTCAGGCCGATGGGAGGAACACTGAAGCTTTCTTT.

The CDR3 DNA follows: TGTGCCTGGAGTGGAATCTTAGTGACATCTGGTAGCAATCAGCCCCAGCATTTT. Amino acid sequence: CAWSGILVTSGSNQPQHF. The chain combines TRBV30 with TRBJ1-5; no clear D gene. V shed 1 base and J shed 0 bases, with 19 bases lying between them. The V gene's germline CDR1 is GTSNPN and CDR2 SVGIG (reference sequence). The CDR3 is made up of 18 amino acids.

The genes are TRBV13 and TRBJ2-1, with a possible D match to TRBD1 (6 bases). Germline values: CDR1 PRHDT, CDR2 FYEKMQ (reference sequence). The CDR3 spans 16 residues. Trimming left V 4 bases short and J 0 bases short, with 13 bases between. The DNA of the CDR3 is TGTGCCAGCAGCTCCGGACAGTGGAGCTCCTACAATGAGCAGTTCTTC. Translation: CASSSGQWSSYNEQFF. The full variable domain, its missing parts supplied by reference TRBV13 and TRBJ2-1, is AAGVIQSPRHLIKEKRETATLKCYPIPRHDTVYWYQQGPGQDPQFLISFYEKMQSDKGSIPDRFSAQQFSDYHSELNMSSLELGDSALYFCASSSGQWSSYNEQFFGPGTRLTVL.

In nucleotides, the CDR3 is TGCAGCGTTGAGGGACTAGCGGGAGCTTTGGAGCAGTTCTTC. Its translation: CSVEGLAGALEQFF. The chain has TRBV29-1 and TRBJ2-1; 14 nucleotides match TRBD2. The CDR3 is made up of 14 amino acids. The trim removed 3 bases at V and 10 bases at J, leaving 5 bases unmatched. The germline gives CDR1 SQVTM, CDR2 ANQGSEA.

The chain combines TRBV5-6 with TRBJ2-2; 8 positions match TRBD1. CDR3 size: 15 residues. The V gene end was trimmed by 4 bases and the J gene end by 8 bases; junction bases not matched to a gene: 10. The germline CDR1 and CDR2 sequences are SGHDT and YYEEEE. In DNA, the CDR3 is TGTGCCAGCAGCGACACAGGGGGTAGATTTGGGGAGCTGTTTTTT. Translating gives CASSDTGGRFGELFF.

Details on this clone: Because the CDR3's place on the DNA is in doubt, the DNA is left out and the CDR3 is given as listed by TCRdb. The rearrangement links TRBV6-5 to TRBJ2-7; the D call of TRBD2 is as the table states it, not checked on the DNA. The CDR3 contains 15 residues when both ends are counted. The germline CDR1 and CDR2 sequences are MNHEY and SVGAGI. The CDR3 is CASSFGAGEAYEQYF.

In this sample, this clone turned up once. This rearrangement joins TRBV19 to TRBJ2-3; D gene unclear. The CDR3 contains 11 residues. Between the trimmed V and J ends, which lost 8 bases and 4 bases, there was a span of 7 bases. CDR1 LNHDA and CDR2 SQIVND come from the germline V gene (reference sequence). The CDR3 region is CASEVADTQYF. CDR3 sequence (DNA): TGTGCCAGTGAAGTCGCAGATACGCAGTATTTT.

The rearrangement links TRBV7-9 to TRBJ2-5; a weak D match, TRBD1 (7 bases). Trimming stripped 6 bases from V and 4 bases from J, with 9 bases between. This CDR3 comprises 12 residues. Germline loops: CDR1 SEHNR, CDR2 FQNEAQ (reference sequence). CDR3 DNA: TGTGCCAGCAGTCAGGGGGGAGAGACCCAGTACTTC. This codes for CASSQGGETQYF.

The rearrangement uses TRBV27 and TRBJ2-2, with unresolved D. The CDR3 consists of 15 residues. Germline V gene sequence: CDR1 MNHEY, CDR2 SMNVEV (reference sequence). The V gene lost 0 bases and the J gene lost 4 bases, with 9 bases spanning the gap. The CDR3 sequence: CASSLSALGTGELFF. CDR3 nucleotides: TGTGCCAGCAGTTTATCGGCCCTCGGCACCGGGGAGCTGTTTTTT.

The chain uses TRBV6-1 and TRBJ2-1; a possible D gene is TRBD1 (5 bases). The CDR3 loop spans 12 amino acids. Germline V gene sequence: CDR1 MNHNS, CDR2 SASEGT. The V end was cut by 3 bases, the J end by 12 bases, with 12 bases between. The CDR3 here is CASSDSGLRQFF. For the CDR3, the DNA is TGTGCCAGCAGTGATTCAGGGCTTCGGCAGTTCTTC.

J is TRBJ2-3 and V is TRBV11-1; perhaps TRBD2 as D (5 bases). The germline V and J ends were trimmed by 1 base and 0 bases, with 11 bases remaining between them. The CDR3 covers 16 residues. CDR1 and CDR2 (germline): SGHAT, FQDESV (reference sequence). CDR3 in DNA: TGTGCCAGCAGCTTAGTAGTACAGCGGAGCACAGATACGCAGTATTTT. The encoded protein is CASSLVVQRSTDTQYF.